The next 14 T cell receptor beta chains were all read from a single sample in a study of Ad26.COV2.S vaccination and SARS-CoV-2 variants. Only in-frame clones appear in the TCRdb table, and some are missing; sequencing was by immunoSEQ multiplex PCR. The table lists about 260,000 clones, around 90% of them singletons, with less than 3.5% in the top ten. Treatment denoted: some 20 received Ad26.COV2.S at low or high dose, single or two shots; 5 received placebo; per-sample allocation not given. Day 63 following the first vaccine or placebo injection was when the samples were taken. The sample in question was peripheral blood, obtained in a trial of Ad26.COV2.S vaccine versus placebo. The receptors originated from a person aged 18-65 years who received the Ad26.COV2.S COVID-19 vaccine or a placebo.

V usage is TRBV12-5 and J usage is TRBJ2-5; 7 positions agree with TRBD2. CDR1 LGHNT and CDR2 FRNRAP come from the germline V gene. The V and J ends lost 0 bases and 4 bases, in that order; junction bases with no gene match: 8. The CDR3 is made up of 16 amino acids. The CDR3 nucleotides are TGTGCTAGTGGTTTGGTGGTGGCGGGGGAGGCAGAGACCCAGTACTTC. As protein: CASGLVVAGEAETQYF.

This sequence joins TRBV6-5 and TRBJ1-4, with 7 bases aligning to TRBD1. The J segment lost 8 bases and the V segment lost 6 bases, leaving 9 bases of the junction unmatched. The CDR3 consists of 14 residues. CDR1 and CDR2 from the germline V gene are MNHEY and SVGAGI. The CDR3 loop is CASRERGLFEKLFF. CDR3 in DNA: TGTGCCAGCAGGGAGAGGGGGCTCTTCGAAAAACTGTTTTTT.

The CDR3 reads CALGGGYTF. In DNA, the CDR3 is TGTGCCTTGGGTGGTGGCTACACCTTC. This chain joins TRBV30 and TRBJ1-2; no firm D call. With 7 bases removed from V and 7 bases from J, the gap between germline ends came to 7 bases. The CDR3 is 9 amino acids. Germline V gene data show CDR1 as GTSNPN and CDR2 as SVGIG (reference sequence). Based on the CDR3 plus reference TRBV30 and TRBJ1-2, the full variable domain is SQTIHQWPATLVQPVGSPLSLECTVEGTSNPNLYWYRQAAGRGLQLLFYSVGIGQISSEVPQNLSASRPQDRQFILSSKKLLLSDSGFYLCALGGGYTFGSGTRLTVV.

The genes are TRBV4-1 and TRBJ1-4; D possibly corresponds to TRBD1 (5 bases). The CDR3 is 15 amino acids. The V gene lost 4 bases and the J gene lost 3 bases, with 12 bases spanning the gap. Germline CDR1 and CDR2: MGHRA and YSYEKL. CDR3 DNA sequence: TGCGCCAGCAGCCGCCGGGACGGTTCTAATGAAAAACTGTTTTTT. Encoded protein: CASSRRDGSNEKLFF.

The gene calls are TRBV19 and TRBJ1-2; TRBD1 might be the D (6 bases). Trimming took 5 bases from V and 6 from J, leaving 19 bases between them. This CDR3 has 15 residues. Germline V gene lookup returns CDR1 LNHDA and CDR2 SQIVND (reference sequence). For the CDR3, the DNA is TGTGCCAGTAGTGCCCCTCGGGGGCGTGCTGATGGCTACACCTTC. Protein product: CASSAPRGRADGYTF.

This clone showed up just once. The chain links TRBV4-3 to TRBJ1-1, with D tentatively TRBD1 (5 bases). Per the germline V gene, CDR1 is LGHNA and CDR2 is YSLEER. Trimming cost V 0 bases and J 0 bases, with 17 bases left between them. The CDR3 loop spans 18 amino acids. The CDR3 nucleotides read TGCGCCAGCAGCCAAGAAAAGGCCTGGGGCAGGGTGAACACTGAAGCTTTCTTT. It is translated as CASSQEKAWGRVNTEAFF.

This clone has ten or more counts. This CDR3 is CASSVQGTVGISPLHF. The CDR3 DNA sequence: TGTGCCAGCAGCGTACAGGGTACGGTGGGGATTTCACCCCTCCACTTT. The chain employs TRBV27 and TRBJ1-6; D is perhaps TRBD1 (6 bases). The CDR3 loop spans 16 amino acids. CDR1 MNHEY and CDR2 SMNVEV come from the germline V gene (reference sequence). V shed 6 bases and J shed 9 bases, with 21 bases lying between them.

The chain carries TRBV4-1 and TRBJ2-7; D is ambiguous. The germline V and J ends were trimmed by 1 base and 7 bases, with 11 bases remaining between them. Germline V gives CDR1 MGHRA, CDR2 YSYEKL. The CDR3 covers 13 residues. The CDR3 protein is CASSQVPRREQYF. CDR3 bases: TGCGCCAGCAGCCAAGTACCTAGACGAGAGCAGTACTTC.

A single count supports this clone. The CDR3, as DNA: TGTGCCATCAGTCGGGGGGCGGGCACTGAAGCTTTCTTT. Translated: CAISRGAGTEAFF. V and J are TRBV10-3 and TRBJ1-1; possibly TRBD1 for D (6 bases). V lost 5 bases and J 4 bases, leaving 11 bases between the germline ends. This CDR3 contains 13 residues. Per germline, CDR1 ENHRY and CDR2 SYGVKD.

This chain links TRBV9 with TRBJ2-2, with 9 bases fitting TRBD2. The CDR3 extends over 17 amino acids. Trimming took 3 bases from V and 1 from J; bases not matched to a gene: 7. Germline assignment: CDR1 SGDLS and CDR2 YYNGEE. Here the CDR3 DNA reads TGTGCCAGCAGCGCGCCGCGGGGGGGCGGGAACACCGGGGAGCTGTTTTTT. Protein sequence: CASSAPRGGGNTGELFF. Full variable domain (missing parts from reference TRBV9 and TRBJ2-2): DSGVTQTPKHLITATGQRVTLRCSPRSGDLSVYWYQQSLDQGLQFLIQYYNGEERAKGNILERFSAQQFPDLHSELNLSSLELGDSALYFCASSAPRGGGNTGELFFGEGSRLTVL.

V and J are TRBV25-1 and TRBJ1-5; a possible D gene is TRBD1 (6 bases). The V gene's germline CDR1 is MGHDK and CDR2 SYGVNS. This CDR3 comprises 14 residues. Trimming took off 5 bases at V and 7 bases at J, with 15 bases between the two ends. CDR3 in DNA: TGTGCCAGCAGTCAAACAGGGACCGGCCAGCCCCAGCATTTT. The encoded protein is CASSQTGTGQPQHF. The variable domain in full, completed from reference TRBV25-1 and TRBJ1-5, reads EADIYQTPRYLVIGTGKKITLECSQTMGHDKMYWYQQDPGMELHLIHYSYGVNSTEKGDLSSESTVSRIRTEHFPLTLESARPSHTSQYLCASSQTGTGQPQHFGDGTRLSIL.

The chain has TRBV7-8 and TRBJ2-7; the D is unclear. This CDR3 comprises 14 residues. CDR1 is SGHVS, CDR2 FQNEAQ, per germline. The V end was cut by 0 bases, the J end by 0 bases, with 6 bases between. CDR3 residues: CASSLARSSYEQYV. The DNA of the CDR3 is TGTGCCAGCAGCTTAGCTCGGAGCTCCTACGAGCAGTACGTC.

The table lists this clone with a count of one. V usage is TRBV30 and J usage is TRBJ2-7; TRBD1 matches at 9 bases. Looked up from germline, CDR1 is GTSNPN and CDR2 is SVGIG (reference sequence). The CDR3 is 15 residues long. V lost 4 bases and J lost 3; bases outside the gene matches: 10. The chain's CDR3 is CAWTLTGTGHYEQYF. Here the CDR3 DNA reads TGTGCCTGGACCCTGACCGGGACAGGGCACTACGAGCAGTACTTC.

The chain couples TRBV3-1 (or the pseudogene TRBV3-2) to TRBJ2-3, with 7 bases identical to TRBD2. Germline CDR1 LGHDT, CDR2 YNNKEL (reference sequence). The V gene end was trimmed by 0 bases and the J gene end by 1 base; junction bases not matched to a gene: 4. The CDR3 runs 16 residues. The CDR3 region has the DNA TGTGCCAGCAGCCAAGATATTCTAGCGGGCACAGATACGCAGTATTTT. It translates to CASSQDILAGTDTQYF.